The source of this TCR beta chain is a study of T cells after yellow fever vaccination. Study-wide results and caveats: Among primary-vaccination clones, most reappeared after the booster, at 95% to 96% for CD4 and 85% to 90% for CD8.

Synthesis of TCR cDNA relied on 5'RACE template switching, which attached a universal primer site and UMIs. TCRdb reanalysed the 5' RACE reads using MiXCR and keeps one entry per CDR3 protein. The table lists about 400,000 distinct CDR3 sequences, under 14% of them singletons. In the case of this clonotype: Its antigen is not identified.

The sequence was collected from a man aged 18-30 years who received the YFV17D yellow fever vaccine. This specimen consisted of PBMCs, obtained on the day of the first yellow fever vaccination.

CDR3 bases: TGCGCCAGCACGGGAGGGGGTATTTTGGATGAGCAGTTCTTC. It specifies CASTGGGILDEQFF. This chain joins TRBV5-1 and TRBJ2-1; 8 bases are a match to TRBD2. The CDR3 spans 14 residues. Germline V gives CDR1 SGHRS, CDR2 YFSETQ. With V trimmed by 6 bases and J by 8 bases, 10 bases remained unmatched. Combining the CDR3 with reference TRBV5-1 and TRBJ2-1 gives the whole variable domain KAGVTQTPRYLIKTRGQQVTLSCSPISGHRSVSWYQQTPGQGLQFLFEYFSETQRNKGNFPGRFSGRQFSNSRSEMNVSTLELGDSALYLCASTGGGILDEQFFGPGTRLTVL.